The T cell receptor (beta chain) described here comes from a study of T-cell reconstitution after alpha-beta-depleted transplantation in children. Germline V lookup: CDR1 SGHRS, CDR2 YFSETQ. The CDR3 contains 15 residues. Trimming stripped 0 bases from V and 4 bases from J, with 12 bases between. The library targeted TCRbeta and was prepared with unique molecular identifiers. In TCRdb, the PCR reads were re-called with MiXCR into one record per CDR3 protein. Counted here are approximately 1,000,000 distinct CDR3 sequences, about 29% occurring once; the ten biggest clones make up over 25%. Source: PBMCs, mostly from graft donor cells, taken 360 days after TCRalphabeta/CD19-depleted stem cell transplant. The sequence was collected from a boy younger than two who had a stem cell transplant for SCID, so the T cells may come from the graft donor. This chain connects TRBV5-1 to TRBJ2-3; D remains unclear. Here the CDR3 DNA reads TGCGCCAGCAGCTTGGCCGGCGGTGCGGCAGATACGCAGTATTTT. Translated: CASSLAGGAADTQYF.